Below, 3 T cell receptor beta chains from the same sample are listed, as sequenced in a study of T cell responses to AZD1222 COVID-19 vaccine. Sequencing was performed with immunoSEQ multiplex PCR; in TCRdb, only in-frame clones are kept and a portion is missing. The sample contains some 130,000 clones, about 93% of which appear only once. The sample consisted of peripheral blood, taken on day 0 of AZD1222 vaccination. Receptors originate from an adult in good health.

This chain joins TRBV12-3 or TRBV12-4 and TRBJ1-5; D unclear. The CDR3 runs to 12 residues. V dropped 7 bases and J dropped 6 bases, with 10 bases sitting between them. CDR3 sequence reads: CASTSPFQPQHF. CDR3 in DNA: TGTGCCAGCACTTCCCCCTTTCAGCCCCAGCATTTT.

This chain joins TRBV5-1 and TRBJ2-7; possibly TRBD2 for D (6 bases). Germline CDR1 SGHRS, CDR2 YFSETQ. Trimming shortened V by 4 bases and J by 4 bases, and 18 bases separated the two germline ends. The length of the CDR3 is 15 residues. The CDR3 reads CASSGGSPKAYEQYF. The CDR3 region has the DNA TGCGCCAGCAGCGGGGGGAGCCCAAAGGCGTACGAGCAGTACTTC.

The genes are TRBV7-9 and TRBJ1-1; no firm D call. Germline CDR1 and CDR2: SEHNR and FQNEAQ (reference sequence). The CDR3 loop spans 13 amino acids. The ends were cut back, 5 bases at V and 5 bases at J, with 12 bases in the middle. CDR3 sequence: CASSPPLGTEAFF. In nucleotides, the CDR3 is TGTGCCAGCAGCCCACCGTTGGGGACTGAAGCTTTCTTT.